Below are 22 T cell receptor beta chains sequenced from a single sample in a study of tumor-infiltrating lymphocytes in localized non-small cell lung cancer. Using immunoSEQ multiplex PCR, the repertoire was profiled, and TCRdb retains in-frame clones only, with some absent. The sample lists 10,000 to 15,000 clones; around 68% were seen once. Sequenced input: lung tumor tissue. These receptors originate from a human donor with non-small cell lung cancer.

This clone was counted between two and nine times. V usage is TRBV7-9 and J usage is TRBJ2-6, with 9 nucleotides matching TRBD2. This CDR3 comprises 19 residues. The V gene's germline CDR1 is SEHNR and CDR2 FQNEAQ (reference sequence). Unmatched junction bases numbered 9, after V lost 1 base and J lost 2 bases. For the CDR3, the DNA is TGTGCCAGCAGCTTAGGGGTGGCTAGCGGGGTCCCTGGGGCCAACGTCCTGACTTTC. Translated, it gives CASSLGVASGVPGANVLTF.

The chain links TRBV29-1 to TRBJ1-2; TRBD1 matches at 7 bases. CDR1 and CDR2 from the germline V gene are SQVTM and ANQGSEA. With 6 bases clipped from V and 4 bases from J, the junction kept 8 bases outside the gene matches. The CDR3 is made up of 13 amino acids. CDR3: CSVADRESYGYTF. CDR3 DNA: TGCAGCGTCGCCGACAGGGAGAGCTATGGCTACACCTTC.

V gene TRBV4-1 combines with J gene TRBJ1-5; the D gene is possibly TRBD1 (6 bases). With 0 bases removed from V and 6 bases from J, the gap between germline ends came to 12 bases. The CDR3 runs to 15 residues. Germline CDR1 and CDR2: MGHRA and YSYEKL. The CDR3 loop reads CASSQDWGGLQPQHF. The CDR3, as DNA: TGCGCCAGCAGCCAAGATTGGGGGGGCCTTCAGCCCCAGCATTTT.

This clone has just one count. The rearrangement uses TRBV6-1 and TRBJ2-7; D may be TRBD1 (5 bases). Germline-derived CDR1 and CDR2 are MNHNS and SASEGT. Trimming cost V 0 bases and J 2 bases, with 14 bases left between them. This CDR3 is built from 16 residues. The CDR3 DNA reads TGTGCCAGCAGTGAAGCGCTACAGACAGAACCCTACGAGCAGTACTTC. Translation: CASSEALQTEPYEQYF.

The chain carries TRBV10-3 and TRBJ1-1; D gene uncertain. V lost 4 bases, J lost 3 bases, and 12 bases lay in between. The CDR3 runs 14 residues. From germline, CDR1 is ENHRY and CDR2 SYGVKD. CDR3 in DNA: TGTGCCATCAGTGTTCTTGGGGTGGACACTGAAGCTTTCTTT. Translation: CAISVLGVDTEAFF.

The chain joins TRBV11-2 to TRBJ2-3, with D unresolved. Trimming removed 0 bases from V and 6 bases from J, with 16 bases in between. Germline V CDR1 and CDR2: SGHAT, FQNNGV. The CDR3 runs to 16 residues. The CDR3 protein is CASSLELTRPSDTQYF. In DNA form, the CDR3 reads TGTGCCAGCAGCTTAGAGTTGACAAGACCGTCGGATACGCAGTATTTT. The complete variable domain, with remaining parts taken from reference TRBV11-2 and TRBJ2-3, reads EAGVAQSPRYKIIEKRQSVAFWCNPISGHATLYWYQQILGQGPKLLIQFQNNGVVDDSQLPKDRFSAERLKGVDSTLKIQPAKLEDSAVYLCASSLELTRPSDTQYFGPGTRLTVL.

V is TRBV7-9 and J is TRBJ2-2, with 10 nucleotides matching TRBD1. This CDR3 is 15 amino acids long. Per germline, CDR1 SEHNR and CDR2 FQNEAQ (reference sequence). Losses at the gene ends were 4 bases for V and 5 bases for J; bases not matched to a gene: 4. CDR3 coding DNA: TGTGCCAGCAGCTCCGGACAGGGGGGGACCGGGGAGCTGTTTTTT. Translation: CASSSGQGGTGELFF. The whole variable domain, filled in from reference TRBV7-9 and TRBJ2-2, reads DTGVSQNPRHKITKRGQNVTFRCDPISEHNRLYWYRQTLGQGPEFLTYFQNEAQLEKSRLLSDRFSAERPKGSFSTLEIQRTEQGDSAMYLCASSSGQGGTGELFFGEGSRLTVL.

The chain couples TRBV7-2 to TRBJ2-3; possibly TRBD1 for D (5 bases). The V end was cut by 5 bases, the J end by 2 bases, with 20 bases between. This CDR3 spans 17 amino acids. The germline V gene has CDR1 SGHTA and CDR2 FQGNSA. The CDR3 here is CASSPGGRAKNTDTQYF. The CDR3, as DNA: TGTGCCAGCAGCCCCGGCGGCAGGGCCAAAAACACAGATACGCAGTATTTT.

The V and J genes are TRBV19 and TRBJ1-4; D is uncertain. This CDR3 comprises 14 residues. The germline gives CDR1 LNHDA, CDR2 SQIVND (reference sequence). The V end was cut by 7 bases, the J end by 10 bases, with 19 bases between. The CDR3 reads CASNRHRAQPKLFF. Written as DNA, the CDR3 is TGTGCCAGTAACCGACACCGGGCCCAGCCAAAACTGTTTTTT.

The chain is built from TRBV6-4 and TRBJ1-5; perhaps TRBD1 as D (5 bases). The CDR3 contains 13 residues. Germline V CDR1 and CDR2: MRHNA, SNTAGT. Trimming pared 6 bases from V and 5 bases from J, leaving 11 bases between. The CDR3 sequence is CASSLTEDQPQHF. CDR3 nucleotide sequence: TGTGCCAGCAGCTTGACAGAGGATCAGCCCCAGCATTTT.

This clone appeared a few times. The genes are TRBV2 and TRBJ1-2, with 7 bases that match TRBD1. In germline, CDR1 is SNHLY, CDR2 FYNNEI. The CDR3 runs 12 residues. J lost 7 bases, V lost 5 bases, and 4 bases had no gene match. This CDR3 reads CASSLTGVGYTF. The DNA of the CDR3 is TGTGCCAGCAGTCTTACAGGGGTTGGCTACACCTTC.

This clone was seen a few times. This chain connects TRBV19 to TRBJ1-1, with TRBD1 matching 7 bases. CDR1 is LNHDA and CDR2 is SQIVND in the germline V gene (reference sequence). The CDR3 is 14 residues long. J was trimmed by 1 base and V by 4 bases; bases with no gene match: 3. CDR3 in amino acids: CASSRNRGNTEAFF. CDR3 DNA sequence: TGTGCCAGTAGTAGGAACAGGGGGAACACTGAAGCTTTCTTT.

This clone was counted once. The chain joins TRBV15 to TRBJ1-5, with D possibly TRBD1 on 6 matching bases. V was shortened by 3 bases and J by 5 bases, with 17 bases between the two germline ends. CDR3 length: 16 residues. The germline V gene encodes CDR1 LNHNV and CDR2 YYDKDF (reference sequence). The CDR3 bases are TGTGCCACCAGCAGTGAAACAGGGTGGGTGGATCAGCCCCAGCATTTT. Translation: CATSSETGWVDQPQHF.

V usage is TRBV9 and J usage is TRBJ2-2; tentatively, D is TRBD1 (6 bases). The germline V and J ends were trimmed by 0 bases and 1 base, with 7 bases remaining between them. The CDR3 loop spans 15 amino acids. Per germline, CDR1 SGDLS and CDR2 YYNGEE. CDR3 sequence reads: CASSVGRGNTGELFF. DNA of the CDR3: TGTGCCAGCAGCGTAGGCAGGGGGAACACCGGGGAGCTGTTTTTT.

This clone has only one observation. V gene TRBV4-1 combines with J gene TRBJ2-5, with D uncertain. The V gene's germline CDR1 is MGHRA and CDR2 YSYEKL. V was cut by 6 bases and J by 3 bases, with 14 bases left in between. CDR3 length: 14 amino acids. CDR3 region: CASSIGTYEETQYF. CDR3 DNA: TGCGCCAGCAGTATTGGAACCTACGAAGAGACCCAGTACTTC.

The sample holds one count of this clone. The chain links TRBV7-2 to TRBJ2-6, with no clear D. Per germline, CDR1 SGHTA and CDR2 FQGNSA. The CDR3 extends over 15 amino acids. Trimming stripped 4 bases from V and 0 bases from J, with 7 bases between. Written as DNA, the CDR3 is TGTGCCAGCAGCTCCCTAATCTCTGGGGCCAACGTCCTGACTTTC. Protein sequence: CASSSLISGANVLTF.

In its sample, this clone ranks as medium-sized. A junction end diverges from the germline sequence, so it may reflect a read error. The V gene is TRBV7-8, the J gene TRBJ2-7; D gene uncertain. The germline V gene encodes CDR1 SGHVS and CDR2 FQNEAQ. The CDR3 runs 11 residues. DNA for the CDR3: TGTGCCAGTAGCTGGGACTACGAGCAGTACTTC. This encodes CASSWDYEQYF.

CDR3 sequence (DNA): TGTGCTAGTGGTCGCGGTACTGACGGCTCCAATCAGCCCCAGCATTTT. Amino acid sequence: CASGRGTDGSNQPQHF. V usage is TRBV12-5 and J usage is TRBJ1-5; no definite D call. V lost 5 bases and J 3 bases, leaving 17 bases between the germline ends. The CDR3 runs to 16 residues. Germline V CDR1 and CDR2: LGHNT, FRNRAP. Drawing the rest from reference TRBV12-5 and TRBJ1-5, the complete variable domain is DARVTQTPRHKVTEMGQEVTMRCQPILGHNTVFWYRQTMMQGLELLAYFRNRAPLDDSGMPKDRFSAEMPDATLATLKIQPSEPRDSAVYFCASGRGTDGSNQPQHFGDGTRLSIL.

As regards this clone: Its ends do not fully match the called genes, so a read error is possible. Other nucleotide sequences from this sample produce the same CDR3. The chain uses TRBV5-1 and TRBJ1-1, with unresolved D. Germline V CDR1 and CDR2: SGHRS, YFSETQ. There are 14 residues in the CDR3. The CDR3 DNA reads TGCGCCAGCAGCTTGGGAGATTTGAACACTGAAGCCTTCTTT. This encodes CASSLGDLNTEAFF. Using reference TRBV5-1 and TRBJ1-1 for the parts outside the CDR3, the full variable domain is KAGVTQTPRYLIKTRGQQVTLSCSPISGHRSVSWYQQTPGQGLQFLFEYFSETQRNKGNFPGRFSGRQFSNSRSEMNVSTLELGDSALYLCASSLGDLNTEAFFGQGTRLTVV.

A few counts support this clone. The chain combines TRBV19 with TRBJ2-2, with D perhaps TRBD1 (5 bases). The CDR3 totals 17 residues. V was clipped by 6 bases and J by 2 bases, with 19 bases between them. Germline V lookup: CDR1 LNHDA, CDR2 SQIVND (reference sequence). CDR3 bases: TGTGCCAGTAGGGGGCCCCACAGTGAGATTAACACCGGGGAGCTGTTTTTT. As protein: CASRGPHSEINTGELFF.

This chain joins TRBV5-1 and TRBJ1-2; D not resolved. The CDR3 runs to 15 residues. The germline V gene has CDR1 SGHRS and CDR2 YFSETQ. The V gene lost 0 bases and the J gene lost 4 bases, with 13 bases spanning the gap. The CDR3 spells CASSLAPGNSYGYTF. The DNA for the CDR3 is TGCGCCAGCAGCTTGGCGCCAGGAAATAGCTATGGCTACACCTTC.

There are a few counts of this clone. J is TRBJ1-2 and V is TRBV19; D unresolved. The CDR3 length is 13 residues. The ends were cut back, 3 bases at V and 7 bases at J, with 12 bases in the middle. The germline gives CDR1 LNHDA, CDR2 SQIVND (reference sequence). CDR3 in DNA: TGTGCCAGTAGTATCATGGGTGATGCTGGCTACACCTTC. Amino acids: CASSIMGDAGYTF.